Listed here are 20 T cell receptor beta chains from one sample, sequenced in a study of T-cell memory formation after mild COVID-19. TCRdb reprocessed the 5' RACE reads with MiXCR, giving one entry per CDR3 protein. The sample gives roughly 200,000 distinct CDR3 sequences, 16% of which show up once; approximately 2% is in the top ten. The source material was PBMCs or a T cell subset sorted from them (not recorded which). Receptors originate from an adult woman who had mild COVID-19 (a few samples of this study predate the infection). Cell type and time point are not known.

Only a few counts were recorded for this clonotype. The chain has TRBV5-1 and TRBJ2-2, with no clear D. The CDR3 is made up of 14 amino acids. The germline gives CDR1 SGHRS, CDR2 YFSETQ. V lost 1 base to trimming and J lost 6 bases, with 10 bases between them. The CDR3 spells CASSLSYRSGELFF. CDR3 nucleotides: TGCGCCAGCAGCTTGTCCTATCGTTCCGGGGAGCTGTTTTTT.

The gene calls are TRBV12-3 or TRBV12-4 and TRBJ1-1; D is undetermined. CDR3 length: 14 residues. V gave up 6 bases and J gave up 1 base, with 12 bases separating them. The CDR3: CASSPDGKNTEAFF. The CDR3 DNA is TGTGCCAGCAGCCCCGACGGTAAGAACACTGAAGCTTTCTTT.

This clonotype turned up a few times. The V gene is TRBV25-1, the J gene TRBJ2-1; 10 nucleotides line up with TRBD2. The CDR3 runs to 15 residues. With V trimmed by 7 bases and J by 3 bases, 6 bases remained unmatched. Germline V gene sequence: CDR1 MGHDK, CDR2 SYGVNS. Here the CDR3 DNA reads TGTGCCAGCACCCTAGCGGGGGAAGTCTACAATGAGCAGTTCTTC. Encoded protein: CASTLAGEVYNEQFF.

The V call is TRBV18, the J call TRBJ2-5; D is unresolved. V was pared by 3 bases and J by 5 bases, with 16 bases between. This CDR3 spans 15 amino acids. Germline V gene data show CDR1 as KGHSH and CDR2 as LQKENI. The CDR3 sequence is CASSPGFQEQETQYF. DNA of the CDR3: TGTGCCAGCTCACCGGGGTTTCAGGAGCAGGAGACCCAGTACTTC.

This clonotype appeared a few times. The chain has TRBV24-1 and TRBJ2-1; 8 bases agree with TRBD2. The J segment lost 7 bases and the V segment lost 4 bases, leaving 14 bases of the junction unmatched. From germline, CDR1 is KGHDR and CDR2 SFDVKD. The CDR3 sequence is 17 residues long. The CDR3, as DNA: TGTGCCACCAGTGACCCCGTCAAAGCGGGAGCACCGAATGAGCAGTTCTTC. Translation gives CATSDPVKAGAPNEQFF.

V gene TRBV5-1 combines with J gene TRBJ2-1; TRBD2 agrees at 7 bases. The V gene end was trimmed by 4 bases and the J gene end by 7 bases; junction bases not matched to a gene: 8. The germline gives CDR1 SGHRS, CDR2 YFSETQ. The CDR3 extends over 14 amino acids. The CDR3 here is CASSADLGGNEQFF. The DNA of the CDR3 is TGCGCCAGCAGCGCGGACCTGGGGGGGAATGAGCAGTTCTTC.

The table lists this clonotype with a few counts. The rearrangement joins TRBV19 to TRBJ1-1; 7 bases align to TRBD1. With V trimmed by 5 bases and J by 0 bases, 3 bases remained unmatched. This CDR3 contains 14 residues. The germline CDR1 and CDR2 sequences are LNHDA and SQIVND (reference sequence). In DNA, the CDR3 is TGTGCCAGTAGTGGTGGACAGGTGAACACTGAAGCTTTCTTT. Translated, it gives CASSGGQVNTEAFF.

The J gene is TRBJ1-4, the V gene TRBV7-9; D is possibly TRBD1 (6 bases). V gave up 6 bases and J gave up 7 bases, with 15 bases separating them. Per germline, CDR1 SEHNR and CDR2 FQNEAQ (reference sequence). CDR3 length equals 14 residues. The CDR3 DNA reads as TGTGCCAGCAGAGAAACGGGGGCGGGTGAAAAACTGTTTTTT. Protein sequence: CASRETGAGEKLFF.

The chain recombines TRBV5-1 with TRBJ1-5; a weak D match, TRBD1 (6 bases). V was clipped by 3 bases and J by 5 bases, with 15 bases between them. Germline CDR1 is SGHRS and CDR2 is YFSETQ. The CDR3 covers 15 residues. The CDR3, as DNA: TGCGCCAGCAGCTCTGGTCAGGGGTGGGATCAGCCCCAGCATTTT. Protein: CASSSGQGWDQPQHF. The full variable domain, rest sourced from reference TRBV5-1 and TRBJ1-5, is KAGVTQTPRYLIKTRGQQVTLSCSPISGHRSVSWYQQTPGQGLQFLFEYFSETQRNKGNFPGRFSGRQFSNSRSEMNVSTLELGDSALYLCASSSGQGWDQPQHFGDGTRLSIL.

Many counts were recorded for this clonotype. The chain employs TRBV27 and TRBJ2-4, with a weak D call TRBD2 (6 bases). CDR1 and CDR2 (germline): MNHEY, SMNVEV (reference sequence). CDR3 length: 15 amino acids. The V gene lost 5 bases and the J gene lost 0 bases, with 11 bases spanning the gap. CDR3 in amino acids: CASSRKGLAKNIQYF. The CDR3 nucleotides are TGTGCCAGCAGTCGAAAGGGACTAGCCAAAAACATTCAGTACTTC.

For the CDR3, the DNA is TGTGCCAGCAGTTTAACGGGGGCTGCCCACGAGCAGTACTTC. Amino acid sequence: CASSLTGAAHEQYF. The gene calls are TRBV27 and TRBJ2-7; D assignment may be TRBD1 or TRBD2 (6 bases each). Germline loops: CDR1 MNHEY, CDR2 SMNVEV (reference sequence). Trimming removed 2 bases at V and 5 bases at J, with 13 bases between. The CDR3 totals 14 residues.

This clonotype occurred a few times. The V call is TRBV7-2, the J call TRBJ2-1; 9 bases match TRBD1. The V and J ends lost 6 bases and 6 bases, in that order; junction bases with no gene match: 9. CDR1 and CDR2 from the germline V gene are SGHTA and FQGNSA. CDR3 length equals 15 residues. The CDR3 region is CASSPDRGTFNEQFF. CDR3 coding DNA: TGTGCCAGCAGTCCGGACAGGGGAACTTTCAATGAGCAGTTCTTC.

This clonotype showed up just a few times. This chain connects TRBV5-1 to TRBJ2-1; 9 nucleotides match TRBD2. This CDR3 is built from 16 residues. Trimming took 5 bases from V and 9 from J; bases not matched to a gene: 15. CDR1 is SGHRS and CDR2 is YFSETQ in the germline V gene. CDR3 in amino acids: CASRIDSGGPWIEQFF. The CDR3 DNA follows: TGCGCCAGCAGAATTGATAGCGGGGGCCCGTGGATTGAGCAGTTCTTC. The complete variable domain, with remaining parts taken from reference TRBV5-1 and TRBJ2-1, reads KAGVTQTPRYLIKTRGQQVTLSCSPISGHRSVSWYQQTPGQGLQFLFEYFSETQRNKGNFPGRFSGRQFSNSRSEMNVSTLELGDSALYLCASRIDSGGPWIEQFFGPGTRLTVL.

The V and J genes are TRBV7-2 and TRBJ2-7; TRBD2 matches at 12 bases. CDR1 and CDR2 (germline): SGHTA, FQGNSA. Losses at the gene ends were 3 bases for V and 7 bases for J; bases not matched to a gene: 7. This CDR3 is 15 amino acids long. The CDR3 here is CASSLSSGRAGEQYF. In DNA, the CDR3 is TGTGCCAGCAGCTTGTCTAGCGGGAGGGCTGGGGAGCAGTACTTC.

This clonotype has more than one count but fewer than ten. The chain links TRBV4-3 to TRBJ2-5; TRBD2 matches 7 bases. CDR3 length: 13 amino acids. From germline, CDR1 is LGHNA and CDR2 YSLEER. Trimming took 4 bases from V and 5 from J; bases not matched to a gene: 4. DNA for the CDR3: TGCGCCAGCAGCCGCGACGGGGGGGAGACCCAGTACTTC. Translated, it gives CASSRDGGETQYF.

In its sample, this clonotype was seen a few times. The rearrangement links TRBV12-3 or TRBV12-4 to TRBJ2-4, with D possibly being TRBD2 (5 bases). This CDR3 region has 14 residues. The germline V and J ends were trimmed by 3 bases and 6 bases, with 12 bases remaining between them. The CDR3 loop reads CASSLWETANIQYF. For the CDR3, the DNA is TGTGCCAGCAGTTTGTGGGAGACGGCAAACATTCAGTACTTC.

This clonotype was detected a few times. The gene calls are TRBV29-1 and TRBJ1-1; the D is unclear. V gave up 4 bases and J gave up 6 bases, with 15 bases separating them. The CDR3 is made up of 13 amino acids. CDR1 is SQVTM and CDR2 is ANQGSEA in the germline V gene. CDR3 DNA: TGCAGCGTTGGGGTCGGGCAACGGGCTGAAGCTTTCTTT. It yields the protein CSVGVGQRAEAFF.

In the case of this clonotype: Likely a read error: the CDR3 ends without its conserved phenylalanine or tryptophan. The limits of the CDR3 on the DNA are not certain, so only TCRdb's listed CDR3 is given. The V gene is TRBV7-9, the J gene TRBJ2-7; TRBD1, the table's D call, was not compared with the DNA. The CDR3 numbers 13 amino acids, ends counted. Germline CDR1 SEHNR, CDR2 FQNEAQ (reference sequence). The CDR3 protein is CASSLVAGQGPFT.

V gene TRBV12-3 or TRBV12-4 combines with J gene TRBJ2-7; 7 bases agree with TRBD2. The CDR3 is 14 residues long. J lost 6 bases, V lost 1 base, and 6 bases had no gene match. The CDR3 DNA reads as TGTGCCAGCAGTTTAGGCTGGGAGGGGAGCGAGCAGTACTTC. Its protein product is CASSLGWEGSEQYF.

This chain links TRBV3-1 with TRBJ2-7; D is ambiguous. The V end was cut by 3 bases, the J end by 4 bases, with 13 bases between. Germline V gives CDR1 LGHDT, CDR2 YNNKEL (reference sequence). The CDR3 totals 14 residues. CDR3: CASSHAPRSYEQYF. In DNA form, the CDR3 reads TGTGCCAGCAGCCATGCCCCCAGGTCATACGAGCAGTACTTC.